This T cell receptor (beta chain) originates from a study of T cell changes during pregnancy in multiple sclerosis. Generated by immunoSEQ multiplex PCR, the TCRdb table keeps only in-frame clones and is missing some. The table has some 70,000 clones, about 91% seen once; the top ten hold 0.25% to 0.3%. The CDR3 totals 15 residues. The germline gives CDR1 SEHNR, CDR2 FQNEAQ (reference sequence). V lost 5 bases, J lost 15 bases, and 19 bases stayed unmatched. The receptor comes from a female donor in good health, enrolled as a control in a pregnancy study. The sample here was CD4+ T cells from peripheral blood mononuclear cells, taken in the third trimester of pregnancy. The chain recombines TRBV7-9 with TRBJ2-1; 7 bases line up with TRBD2. Here the CDR3 reads CASSVTPGLTYRPFF. The CDR3 DNA is TGTGCCAGCAGCGTGACACCGGGACTAACATACCGACCGTTCTTC.